The T cell receptor (beta chain) described here comes from a study of T cell responses to AZD1222 COVID-19 vaccine. Profiling relied on immunoSEQ multiplex PCR, and the TCRdb table lists in-frame clones only, not all of them. The table shows roughly 120,000 clones, with around 90% occurring only once. V lost 5 bases to trimming and J lost 0 bases; unmatched junction nucleotides: 13. Per the germline V gene, CDR1 is SEHNR and CDR2 is FQNEAQ (reference sequence). This CDR3 has 17 amino acids. To note about this clone: What it recognizes is unknown.

Overall study findings and caveats: Most donors were white British and more were female, and clonal diversity was possibly underestimated. Vaccine-associated CD4 TCRs ranged over spike, dominating at 160-218 and 743-854. Repertoire sampling happened only post peak T cell response. Reports say nearly half of spike-specific TCRs go after unmutated variant regions.

The chain is built from TRBV7-9 and TRBJ2-7; 7 bases fit TRBD1. The sample here was peripheral blood, taken on day 0 of AZD1222 vaccination. The sequence derives from an adult in good health. The CDR3 DNA reads as TGTGCCAGCAGCCCCGGAGGTACAGGGGCTAGCTCCTACGAGCAGTACTTC. Protein product: CASSPGGTGASSYEQYF.